This passage covers 25 T cell receptor beta chains from one sample sequenced in a study of T cell responses to AZD1222 COVID-19 vaccine. Repertoires were generated with immunoSEQ multiplex PCR, while TCRdb's copy carries only in-frame clones and drops some. The repertoire has 80,000 or so clones, approximately 91% of them found once; the top ten carry around 4.9%. The material sequenced was peripheral blood, taken on day 0 of AZD1222 vaccination. The receptors come from an adult in good health.

The chain has TRBV5-1 and TRBJ2-5, with TRBD2 identical over 8 bases. Germline V gene sequence: CDR1 SGHRS, CDR2 YFSETQ. V lost 0 bases and J lost 2; bases outside the gene matches: 12. This CDR3 contains 18 residues. CDR3 residues: CASSLGSRAGALQETQYF. The CDR3 DNA sequence: TGCGCCAGCAGCTTGGGGTCCAGAGCGGGGGCCTTGCAAGAGACCCAGTACTTC. Full variable domain (remainder filled in from reference TRBV5-1 and TRBJ2-5): KAGVTQTPRYLIKTRGQQVTLSCSPISGHRSVSWYQQTPGQGLQFLFEYFSETQRNKGNFPGRFSGRQFSNSRSEMNVSTLELGDSALYLCASSLGSRAGALQETQYFGPGTRLLVL.

The chain is built from TRBV10-3 and TRBJ2-6; the match to TRBD1 covers 9 bases. Germline V gives CDR1 ENHRY, CDR2 SYGVKD. The CDR3 runs to 15 residues. Trimming cost V 8 bases and J 1 base; bases outside gene matches: 3. The CDR3 here is CAIGTGISGANVLTF. The CDR3 DNA follows: TGTGCCATCGGGACAGGGATATCTGGGGCCAACGTCCTGACTTTC.

This rearrangement joins TRBV10-3 to TRBJ1-1; D not resolved. This CDR3 is 14 amino acids long. The germline V gene has CDR1 ENHRY and CDR2 SYGVKD. Trimming cost V 10 bases and J 5 bases, with 20 bases left between them. CDR3 nucleotides: TGTGCCACCCGAAATCGGCAGCAAGGGACTGAAGCTTTCTTT. Translation: CATRNRQQGTEAFF.

In this sample, this clone turned up once. The chain employs TRBV5-4 and TRBJ2-1; TRBD2 matches 10 bases. With V trimmed by 6 bases and J by 4 bases, 7 bases remained unmatched. The germline V gene encodes CDR1 SGHNT and CDR2 YYREEE (reference sequence). The CDR3 sequence is 15 residues long. The CDR3 is CASTTAGGSYNEQFF. CDR3 coding DNA: TGTGCCAGCACCACAGCGGGGGGGTCTTACAATGAGCAGTTCTTC.

The chain combines TRBV7-2 with TRBJ1-3, with unresolved D. The CDR3 spans 14 residues. In germline, CDR1 is SGHTA, CDR2 FQGNSA. Trimming removed 3 bases from V and 4 bases from J, with 10 bases in between. Here the CDR3 reads CASSFEQLGNTIYF. The CDR3 DNA is TGTGCCAGCAGCTTCGAACAGCTAGGAAACACCATATATTTT.

The chain recombines TRBV14 with TRBJ2-7, with 10 positions matching TRBD1. The germline gives CDR1 SGHDN, CDR2 FVKESK. This CDR3 has 17 amino acids. J gave up 0 bases and V 1 base, and 6 bases lay outside the gene matches. The CDR3 reads CASSQVIGQGGSYEQYF. The CDR3 DNA sequence: TGTGCCAGCAGCCAAGTGATCGGACAGGGGGGCTCCTACGAGCAGTACTTC.

This chain joins TRBV18 and TRBJ1-3; D may be TRBD1 (6 bases). CDR1 KGHSH and CDR2 LQKENI come from the germline V gene. V was shortened by 5 bases and J by 0 bases, with 8 bases between the two germline ends. The CDR3 has 14 amino acids. The CDR3 DNA follows: TGTGCCAGCTCAGACAGGAACTCTGGAAACACCATATATTTT. Residues: CASSDRNSGNTIYF.

The chain links TRBV4-1 to TRBJ2-6; perhaps TRBD1 as D (6 bases). The CDR3 totals 16 residues. V lost 1 base to trimming and J lost 0 bases, with 7 bases between them. Germline CDR1 and CDR2: MGHRA and YSYEKL. The CDR3 DNA follows: TGCGCCAGCAGCCAAGGCAGGGGCTCTGGGGCCAACGTCCTGACTTTC. Its protein is CASSQGRGSGANVLTF.

To note about this clone: The junction departs from the called germline gene at one end, perhaps through a read error. This chain uses TRBV19 with TRBJ1-6, with TRBD1 matching 8 bases. CDR3 length: 15 amino acids. Germline loops: CDR1 LNHDA, CDR2 SQIVND (reference sequence). The CDR3 region has the DNA TGTGCCAGTAGTAGACAGGGGATCTATAATGCACCCCTCCACTTT. Its protein product is CASSRQGIYNAPLHF. Variable domain in full (rest from reference TRBV19 and TRBJ1-6): DGGITQSPKYLFRKEGQNVTLSCEQNLNHDAMYWYRQDPGQGLRLIYYSQIVNDFQKGDIAEGYSVSREKKESFPLTVTSAQKNPTAFYLCASSRQGIYNAPLHFGNGTRLTVT.

This chain joins TRBV2 and TRBJ2-2, with D hard to call. V lost 6 bases to trimming and J lost 8 bases, with 13 bases between them. CDR1 is SNHLY, CDR2 FYNNEI, per germline. The CDR3 spans 13 residues. The CDR3 sequence: CASRKWVQGELFF. CDR3 bases: TGTGCCAGCAGAAAGTGGGTTCAGGGGGAGCTGTTTTTT.

The V gene is TRBV7-9, the J gene TRBJ2-1, with a weak D call TRBD1 (6 bases). The CDR3 length is 13 residues. Germline V gene lookup returns CDR1 SEHNR and CDR2 FQNEAQ (reference sequence). V shed 5 bases and J shed 5 bases, with 10 bases lying between them. The CDR3 loop is CASSLGQNNEQFF. The CDR3 bases are TGTGCCAGCAGCCTTGGACAGAACAATGAGCAGTTCTTC.

This clone was seen just once. The rearrangement uses TRBV19 and TRBJ1-2; D call uncertain. There are 13 residues in the CDR3. V shed 4 bases and J shed 7 bases, with 13 bases lying between them. CDR1 LNHDA and CDR2 SQIVND come from the germline V gene (reference sequence). For the CDR3, the DNA is TGTGCCAGTAGTACGGCGGGCGGACCTGGCTACACCTTC. It is translated as CASSTAGGPGYTF.

This chain uses TRBV11-3 with TRBJ2-2; 8 bases map to TRBD1. The CDR3 is 14 amino acids. Germline values: CDR1 SGHNT, CDR2 YENEEA. The trim removed 10 bases at V and 4 bases at J, leaving 8 bases unmatched. The CDR3 loop reads CANRPQGGTGELFF. CDR3 sequence (DNA): TGTGCCAACAGACCACAGGGGGGCACCGGGGAGCTGTTTTTT. Full variable domain (rest looked up from reference TRBV11-3 and TRBJ2-2): EAGVVQSPRYKIIEKKQPVAFWCNPISGHNTLYWYLQNLGQGPELLIRYENEEAVDDSQLPKDRFSAERLKGVDSTLKIQPAELGDSAVYLCANRPQGGTGELFFGEGSRLTVL.

The chain links TRBV5-6 to TRBJ2-5; perhaps D is TRBD1 or TRBD2 (6 bases each). Germline V gene data show CDR1 as SGHDT and CDR2 as YYEEEE. The CDR3 consists of 16 residues. The V end was cut by 8 bases, the J end by 0 bases, with 20 bases between. The CDR3 bases are TGTGCCAGTGTTCCCCGGGGGCGGTCGTACCAAGAGACCCAGTACTTC. It specifies CASVPRGRSYQETQYF.

The V call is TRBV11-2, the J call TRBJ2-7; D is uncertain. The CDR3 has 12 residues. CDR1 SGHAT and CDR2 FQNNGV come from the germline V gene. V gave up 3 bases and J gave up 0 bases, with 3 bases separating them. CDR3 DNA: TGTGCCAGCAGCTTGGACTCCTACGAGCAGTACTTC. It translates to CASSLDSYEQYF. Full variable domain (outside the CDR3, taken from reference TRBV11-2 and TRBJ2-7): EAGVAQSPRYKIIEKRQSVAFWCNPISGHATLYWYQQILGQGPKLLIQFQNNGVVDDSQLPKDRFSAERLKGVDSTLKIQPAKLEDSAVYLCASSLDSYEQYFGPGTRLTVT.

The chain links TRBV5-5 to TRBJ2-3, with 12 bases that match TRBD1. Per the germline V gene, CDR1 is SGHKS and CDR2 is YYEKEE (reference sequence). This CDR3 has 15 residues. V lost 4 bases to trimming and J lost 6 bases; unmatched junction nucleotides: 6. CDR3 protein: CASSPRDRGLDTQYF. CDR3 DNA: TGTGCCAGCAGCCCAAGGGACAGGGGGCTGGATACGCAGTATTTT.

Here the CDR3 DNA reads TGTGCCAGCAGTTATGGACAGAACTACGAGCAGTACTTC. Amino acids: CASSYGQNYEQYF. The chain recombines TRBV6-2 or TRBV6-3 with TRBJ2-7; the D gene is possibly TRBD1 (6 bases). Trimming took 3 bases from V and 3 from J, leaving 9 bases between them. The CDR3 runs 13 residues. The germline gives CDR1 MNHEY, CDR2 SVGEGT.

The gene calls are TRBV5-6 and TRBJ1-3; a weak D match, TRBD1 (5 bases). The CDR3 loop spans 15 amino acids. V was shortened by 2 bases and J by 9 bases, with 18 bases between the two germline ends. CDR1 is SGHDT and CDR2 is YYEEEE in the germline V gene. This CDR3 reads CASSLPGYTEGTIYF. CDR3 sequence (DNA): TGTGCCAGCAGCTTACCAGGGTACACCGAGGGCACCATATATTTT.

The genes are TRBV28 and TRBJ2-3, with TRBD1 identical over 7 bases. The CDR3 has 16 amino acids. The junction had 11 bases not matched to a gene; V was cut back by 6 bases and J by 2 bases. Germline values: CDR1 MDHEN, CDR2 SYDVKM. The CDR3 DNA sequence: TGTGCCAGCAGGGTCCACCGGGACAGTCTCACAGATACGCAGTATTTT. This gives the protein CASRVHRDSLTDTQYF.

V gene TRBV5-1 combines with J gene TRBJ2-1; TRBD2 aligns across 9 bases. Germline CDR1 SGHRS, CDR2 YFSETQ. V was clipped by 3 bases and J by 2 bases; unmatched bases: 9. The length of the CDR3 is 17 residues. The CDR3 DNA follows: TGCGCCAGCAGCTCCCTTAAGGGCGGGGGGGCCTACAATGAGCAGTTCTTC. It yields the protein CASSSLKGGGAYNEQFF.

This sequence joins TRBV30 and TRBJ1-4; a weak D match, TRBD1 (5 bases). Trimming left V 3 bases short and J 4 bases short, with 15 bases between. The CDR3 consists of 15 residues. Germline CDR1 and CDR2: GTSNPN and SVGIG (reference sequence). As DNA, the CDR3 is TGTGCCTGGAGCCCTCCGACAGCGCTTAATGAAAAACTGTTTTTT. Translation gives CAWSPPTALNEKLFF.

The chain has TRBV25-1 and TRBJ2-1; D perhaps matches TRBD2 (5 bases). From germline, CDR1 is MGHDK and CDR2 SYGVNS. Trimming left V 7 bases short and J 10 bases short, with 20 bases between. This CDR3 has 14 residues. Here the CDR3 reads CASTYSGGPTEQFF. The CDR3 nucleotides read TGTGCCAGCACTTACTCCGGCGGGCCGACCGAGCAGTTCTTC.

V usage is TRBV28 and J usage is TRBJ2-7; 8 bases match TRBD1. This CDR3 spans 14 amino acids. Germline CDR1 is MDHEN and CDR2 is SYDVKM. With 6 bases clipped from V and 2 bases from J, the junction kept 6 bases outside the gene matches. The CDR3 reads CASRPPGQAYEQYF. The CDR3 nucleotides are TGTGCCAGCAGACCTCCGGGACAGGCCTACGAGCAGTACTTC.

V is TRBV7-2 and J is TRBJ2-7; maybe TRBD2 (6 bases). The CDR3 consists of 15 residues. Germline loops: CDR1 SGHTA, CDR2 FQGNSA. V lost 3 bases to trimming and J lost 5 bases, with 17 bases between them. CDR3 in amino acids: CASSFIGGFRHEQYF. CDR3 DNA sequence: TGTGCCAGCAGCTTTATCGGGGGTTTCCGCCACGAGCAGTACTTC.

The chain uses TRBV7-2 and TRBJ2-3; 12 positions match TRBD2. The germline CDR1 and CDR2 sequences are SGHTA and FQGNSA. The CDR3 is 16 residues long. The J segment lost 2 bases and the V segment lost 4 bases, leaving 4 bases of the junction unmatched. The CDR3 spells CASSSWTSGATDTQYF. The CDR3 DNA reads as TGTGCCAGCAGCTCTTGGACTAGCGGGGCCACAGATACGCAGTATTTT.